This T cell receptor beta chain is drawn from a study of CD8 T cells in ankylosing spondylitis. The study, taken as a whole, reports: As reported, disease-linked clones showed significant enrichment in matched ankylosing spondylitis synovial fluid.

The CDR3 covers 13 residues. V lost 4 bases to trimming and J lost 5 bases, with 8 bases between them. Per germline, CDR1 SGHAT and CDR2 FQNNGV. TCRdb fed the 5' RACE reads into MiXCR, producing one record per CDR3 protein. The data contain 190,000 or so distinct CDR3 sequences, more than 10% of them seen just once; the ten biggest clones take up approximately 16%. This clonotype was detected only a few times. The antigen is unknown. Sequenced sample: blood, either unsorted or a sorted T cell fraction (not recorded which). This sequence joins TRBV11-2 and TRBJ2-2, with unresolved D. The sequence derives from a male donor with ankylosing spondylitis or in good health (not recorded which). CDR3 loop: CASSSPGTGELFF. The CDR3 DNA is TGTGCCAGCAGCTCCCCCGGGACCGGGGAGCTGTTTTTT.